This T cell receptor beta chain was sequenced in a study of blood T cells in healthy people across ages. Study-wide points: A strong correlation between TCR beta diversity and naive T cell percentage was seen.

Germline V gene lookup returns CDR1 SGHVS and CDR2 FQNEAQ. The CDR3 is made up of 16 amino acids. As for this clonotype: Its antigen is unknown. The junction departs from germline at one end; a sequencing error may be responsible.

Next came a second PCR, run for about 6 to 12 cycles, which used a sample-barcoded 5' primer along with a J-beta primer mix. Paired-end reads containing CDR3 totaled no fewer than 2.5 million for each sample. Each CDR3 protein gets one entry after TCRdb re-called the 5' RACE reads with MiXCR. The data contain over 1,500,000 distinct CDR3 sequences, just under 50% of them singletons. Material: blood. The receptor's source is a woman between 40 and 55 years old in good health. The chain couples TRBV7-8 to TRBJ2-1; 8 bases line up with TRBD1. The tail of the sequence fits TRBJ2-7 better, so the J call may be wrong. CDR3 region: CAGSLYRGSSYNEQYF. CDR3 nucleotide sequence: TGTGCCGGCAGCTTATACAGGGGGAGCTCCTACAATGAGCAGTACTTC.